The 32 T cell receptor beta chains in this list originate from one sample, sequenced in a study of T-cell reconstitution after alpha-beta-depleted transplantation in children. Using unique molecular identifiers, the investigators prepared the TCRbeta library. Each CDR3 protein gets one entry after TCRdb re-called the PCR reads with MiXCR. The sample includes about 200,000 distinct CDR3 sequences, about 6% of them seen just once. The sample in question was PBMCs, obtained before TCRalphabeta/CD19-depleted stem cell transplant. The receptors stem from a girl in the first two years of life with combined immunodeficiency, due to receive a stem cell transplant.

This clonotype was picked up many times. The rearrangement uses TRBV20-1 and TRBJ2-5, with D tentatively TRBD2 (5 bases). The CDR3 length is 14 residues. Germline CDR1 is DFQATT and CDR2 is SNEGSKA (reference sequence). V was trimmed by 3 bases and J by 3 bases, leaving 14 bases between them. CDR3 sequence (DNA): TGCAGTGCTAGTCCCCCGGGGTTCAAAGAGACCCAGTACTTC. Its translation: CSASPPGFKETQYF.

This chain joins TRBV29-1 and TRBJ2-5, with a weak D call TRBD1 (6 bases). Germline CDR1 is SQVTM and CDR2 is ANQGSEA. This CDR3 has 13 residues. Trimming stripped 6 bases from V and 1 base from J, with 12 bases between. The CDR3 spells CSVRKGVQETQYF. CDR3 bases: TGCAGCGTACGAAAGGGGGTCCAAGAGACCCAGTACTTC.

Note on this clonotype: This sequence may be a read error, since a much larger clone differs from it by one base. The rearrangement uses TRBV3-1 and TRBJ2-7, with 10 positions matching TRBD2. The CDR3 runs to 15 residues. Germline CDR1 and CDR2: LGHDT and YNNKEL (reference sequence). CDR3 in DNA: TGTACCAGCAGTTTGCCGGGACTAGCGCGAAACGAGCAGTACTTC. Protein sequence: CTSSLPGLARNEQYF.

The CDR3 is CASSLDGGTNYGYTF. The CDR3 DNA is TGTGCCAGCAGCTTAGACGGGGGAACTAACTATGGCTACACCTTC. This rearrangement joins TRBV11-3 to TRBJ1-2; a possible D gene is TRBD1 (5 bases). The germline gives CDR1 SGHNT, CDR2 YENEEA. The V end lost 0 bases, the J end lost 0 bases, and 8 bases lay between the germline ends. CDR3 length: 15 residues. The full variable domain, with the rest looked up from reference TRBV11-3 and TRBJ1-2, is EAGVVQSPRYKIIEKKQPVAFWCNPISGHNTLYWYLQNLGQGPELLIRYENEEAVDDSQLPKDRFSAERLKGVDSTLKIQPAELGDSAVYLCASSLDGGTNYGYTFGSGTRLTVV.

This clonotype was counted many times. CDR3 DNA: TGTGCCAGCAGTTTAAGGGGGAGAGGGGCGAACCTTGAAGCTTTCTTT. Protein: CASSLRGRGANLEAFF. The V call is TRBV12-3 or TRBV12-4, the J call TRBJ1-1; TRBD1 might be the D (6 bases). This CDR3 is built from 16 residues. V was shortened by 2 bases and J by 7 bases, with 20 bases between the two germline ends.

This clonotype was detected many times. The DNA of the CDR3 is TGCAGCGTTGAGGAGGACAGGGGGATTGACAATGAGCAGTTCTTC. It translates to CSVEEDRGIDNEQFF. The chain has TRBV29-1 and TRBJ2-1; 10 bases fit TRBD1. After removal of 3 bases from V and 5 bases from J, the junction contained 7 bases not matched to a gene. The CDR3 is 15 amino acids. Germline values: CDR1 SQVTM, CDR2 ANQGSEA.

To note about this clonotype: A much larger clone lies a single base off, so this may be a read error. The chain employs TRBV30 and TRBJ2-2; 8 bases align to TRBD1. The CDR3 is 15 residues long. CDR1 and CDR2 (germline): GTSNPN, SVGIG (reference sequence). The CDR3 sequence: CAWISGQAITEELFF. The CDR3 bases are TGTGCCTGGATTTCGGGACAGGCGATCACCGAGGAGCTGTTTTTT.

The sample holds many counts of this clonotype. The CDR3 loop reads CASSPGRSNTEAFF. The CDR3 nucleotides read TGTGCCAGCAGCCCGGGACGTTCGAACACTGAAGCTTTCTTT. The chain carries TRBV12-3 or TRBV12-4 and TRBJ1-1, with D possibly TRBD1 on 5 matching bases. Trimming removed 6 bases at V and 1 base at J, with 12 bases between. This CDR3 contains 14 residues.

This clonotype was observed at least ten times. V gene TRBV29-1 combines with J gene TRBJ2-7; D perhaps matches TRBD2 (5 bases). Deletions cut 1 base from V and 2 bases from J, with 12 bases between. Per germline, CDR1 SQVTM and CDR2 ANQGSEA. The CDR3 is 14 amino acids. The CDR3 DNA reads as TGCAGCGTTGAAGGGGGAGACGTAGCCTACGAGCAGTACTTC. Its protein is CSVEGGDVAYEQYF.

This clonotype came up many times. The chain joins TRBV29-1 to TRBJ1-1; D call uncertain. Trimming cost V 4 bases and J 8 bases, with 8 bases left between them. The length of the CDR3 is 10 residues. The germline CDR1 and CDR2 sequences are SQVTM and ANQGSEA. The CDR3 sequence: CSVVTPEAFF. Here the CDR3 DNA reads TGCAGCGTTGTTACACCAGAAGCTTTCTTT.

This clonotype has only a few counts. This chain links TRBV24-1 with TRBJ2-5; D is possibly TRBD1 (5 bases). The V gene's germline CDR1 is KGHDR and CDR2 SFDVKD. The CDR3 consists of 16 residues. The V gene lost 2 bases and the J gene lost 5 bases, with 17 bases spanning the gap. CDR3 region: CATSDSRPSGSETQYF. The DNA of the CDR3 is TGTGCCACCAGTGATTCCCGGCCCTCAGGGTCGGAGACCCAGTACTTC.

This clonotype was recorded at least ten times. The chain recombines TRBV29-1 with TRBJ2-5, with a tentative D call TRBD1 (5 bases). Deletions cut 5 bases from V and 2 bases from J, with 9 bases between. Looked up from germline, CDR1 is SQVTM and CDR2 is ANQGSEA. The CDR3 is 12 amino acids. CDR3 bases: TGCAGCGTTACAGGCAGACAAGAGACCCAGTACTTC. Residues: CSVTGRQETQYF.

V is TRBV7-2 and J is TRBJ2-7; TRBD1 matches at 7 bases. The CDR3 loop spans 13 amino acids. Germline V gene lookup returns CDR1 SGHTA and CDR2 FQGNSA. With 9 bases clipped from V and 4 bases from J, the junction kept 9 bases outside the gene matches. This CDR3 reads CASEGDRGYEQYF. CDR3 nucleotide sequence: TGTGCCAGTGAGGGGGACAGAGGTTACGAGCAGTACTTC.

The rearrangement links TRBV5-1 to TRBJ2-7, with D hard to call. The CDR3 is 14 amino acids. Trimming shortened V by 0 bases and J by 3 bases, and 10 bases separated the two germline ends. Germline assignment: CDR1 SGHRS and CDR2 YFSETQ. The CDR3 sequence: CASSLGWVNYEQYF. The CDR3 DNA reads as TGCGCCAGCAGCTTGGGATGGGTGAACTACGAGCAGTACTTC.

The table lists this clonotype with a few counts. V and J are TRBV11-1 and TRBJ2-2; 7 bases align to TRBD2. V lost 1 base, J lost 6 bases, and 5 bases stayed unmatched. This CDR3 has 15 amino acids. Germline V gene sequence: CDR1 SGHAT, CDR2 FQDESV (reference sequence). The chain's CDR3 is CASSLVTSVAGELFF. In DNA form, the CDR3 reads TGTGCCAGCAGCTTAGTTACTAGCGTTGCCGGGGAGCTGTTTTTT.

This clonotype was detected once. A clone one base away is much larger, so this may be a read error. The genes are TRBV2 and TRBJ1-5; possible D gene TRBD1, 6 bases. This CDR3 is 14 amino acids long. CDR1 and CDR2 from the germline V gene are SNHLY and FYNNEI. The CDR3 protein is CASSNGQSNHPQHF. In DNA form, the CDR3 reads TGTGCCAGCAGCAACGGACAGAGTAATCATCCCCAGCATTTT.

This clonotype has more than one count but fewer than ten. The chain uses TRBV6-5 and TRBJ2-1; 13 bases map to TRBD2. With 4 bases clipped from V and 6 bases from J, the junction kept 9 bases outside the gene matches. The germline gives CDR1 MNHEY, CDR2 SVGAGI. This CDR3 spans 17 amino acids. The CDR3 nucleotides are TGTGCCAGCAGTTTAGCCGGGACTAGCGGGATGGGCAATGAGCAGTTCTTC. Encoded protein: CASSLAGTSGMGNEQFF.

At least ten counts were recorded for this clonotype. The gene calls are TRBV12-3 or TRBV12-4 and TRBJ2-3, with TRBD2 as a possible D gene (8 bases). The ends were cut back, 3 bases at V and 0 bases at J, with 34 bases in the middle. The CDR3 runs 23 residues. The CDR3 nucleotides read TGTGCCAGCAGTTTCGGGTCGTTGCCGAGACAGGGACTAGACCACACTAGCACAGATACGCAGTATTTT. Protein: CASSFGSLPRQGLDHTSTDTQYF.

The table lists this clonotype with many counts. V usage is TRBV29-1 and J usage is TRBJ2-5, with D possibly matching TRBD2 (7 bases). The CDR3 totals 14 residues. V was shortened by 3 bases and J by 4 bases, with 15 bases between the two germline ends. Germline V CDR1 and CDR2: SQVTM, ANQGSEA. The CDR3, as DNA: TGCAGCGTTGATCCGTCGGGGGGCGGAGAGACCCAGTACTTC. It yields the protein CSVDPSGGGETQYF. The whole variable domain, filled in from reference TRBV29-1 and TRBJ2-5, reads SAVISQKPSRDICQRGTSLTIQCQVDSQVTMMFWYRQQPGQSLTLIATANQGSEATYESGFVIDKFPISRPNLTFSTLTVSNMSPEDSSIYLCSVDPSGGGETQYFGPGTRLLVL.

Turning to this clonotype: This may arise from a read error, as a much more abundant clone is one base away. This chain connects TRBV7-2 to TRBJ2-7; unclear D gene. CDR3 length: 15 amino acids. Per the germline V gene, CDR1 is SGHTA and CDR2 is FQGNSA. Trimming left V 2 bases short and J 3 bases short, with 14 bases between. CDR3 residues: CASSLFPINDYEQYF. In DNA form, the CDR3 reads TGTGCCAGCAGCTTATTTCCCATCAACGACTACGAGCAGTACTTC.

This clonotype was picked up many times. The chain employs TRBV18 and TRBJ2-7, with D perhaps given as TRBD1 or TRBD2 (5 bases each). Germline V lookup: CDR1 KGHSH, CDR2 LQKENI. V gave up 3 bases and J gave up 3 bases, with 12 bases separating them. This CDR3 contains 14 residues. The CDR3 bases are TGTGCCAGCTCACCTCGGGACGGGGACTACGAGCAGTACTTC. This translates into CASSPRDGDYEQYF.

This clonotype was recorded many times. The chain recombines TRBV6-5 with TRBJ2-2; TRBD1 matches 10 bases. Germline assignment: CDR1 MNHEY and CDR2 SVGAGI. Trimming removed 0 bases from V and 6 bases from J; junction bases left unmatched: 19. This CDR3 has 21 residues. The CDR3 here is CASSYSIGRAGTGVFAGELFF. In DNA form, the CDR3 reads TGTGCCAGCAGTTACTCGATAGGTCGGGCCGGGACAGGGGTGTTTGCCGGGGAGCTGTTTTTT.

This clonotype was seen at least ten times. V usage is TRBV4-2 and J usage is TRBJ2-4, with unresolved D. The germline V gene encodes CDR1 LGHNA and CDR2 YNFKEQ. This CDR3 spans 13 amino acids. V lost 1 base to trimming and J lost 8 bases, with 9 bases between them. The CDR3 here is CASSQAPWYIQYF. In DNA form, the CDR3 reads TGTGCCAGCAGCCAAGCCCCCTGGTACATTCAGTACTTC.

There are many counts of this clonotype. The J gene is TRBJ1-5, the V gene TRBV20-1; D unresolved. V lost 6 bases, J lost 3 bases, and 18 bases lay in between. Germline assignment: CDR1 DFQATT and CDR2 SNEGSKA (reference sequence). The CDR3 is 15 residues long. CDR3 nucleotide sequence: TGCAGTGCCGGTCGGGGAGGTTCCTACAATCAGCCCCAGCATTTT. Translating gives CSAGRGGSYNQPQHF.

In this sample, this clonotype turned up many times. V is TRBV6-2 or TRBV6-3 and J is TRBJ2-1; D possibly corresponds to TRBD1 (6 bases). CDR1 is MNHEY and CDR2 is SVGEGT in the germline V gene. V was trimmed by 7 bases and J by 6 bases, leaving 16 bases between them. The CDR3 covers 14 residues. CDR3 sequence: CASMRGSLRNEQFF. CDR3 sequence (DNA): TGTGCCAGCATGAGGGGGAGTTTGCGCAATGAGCAGTTCTTC.

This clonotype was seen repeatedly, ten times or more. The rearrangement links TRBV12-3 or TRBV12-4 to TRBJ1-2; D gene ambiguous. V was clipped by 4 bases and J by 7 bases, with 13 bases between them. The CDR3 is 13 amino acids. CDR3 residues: CASSSPHASGYTF. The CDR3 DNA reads TGTGCCAGCAGTTCCCCGCATGCTTCTGGCTACACCTTC.

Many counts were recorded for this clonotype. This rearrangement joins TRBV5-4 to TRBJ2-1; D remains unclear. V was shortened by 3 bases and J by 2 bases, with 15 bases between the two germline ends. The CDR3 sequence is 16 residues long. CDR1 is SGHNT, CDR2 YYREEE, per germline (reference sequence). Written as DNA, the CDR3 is TGTGCCAGCAGCTGGGCCCCGGGTCAGGCCTACAATGAGCAGTTCTTC. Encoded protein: CASSWAPGQAYNEQFF.

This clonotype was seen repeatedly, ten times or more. CDR3 sequence reads: CASSLVQGWDYGYTF. The CDR3 region has the DNA TGTGCCAGCAGTTTAGTACAGGGTTGGGACTATGGCTACACCTTC. This chain uses TRBV28 with TRBJ1-2; tentative D call: TRBD1 (6 bases). Germline V gene sequence: CDR1 MDHEN, CDR2 SYDVKM. V was clipped by 2 bases and J by 3 bases, with 13 bases between them. The CDR3 covers 15 residues.

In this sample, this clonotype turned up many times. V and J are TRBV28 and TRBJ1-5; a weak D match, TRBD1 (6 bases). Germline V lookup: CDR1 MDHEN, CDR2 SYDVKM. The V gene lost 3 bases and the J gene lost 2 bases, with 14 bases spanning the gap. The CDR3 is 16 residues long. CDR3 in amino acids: CASSFPATGGNQPQHF. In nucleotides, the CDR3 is TGTGCCAGCAGTTTTCCTGCGACAGGCGGCAATCAGCCCCAGCATTTT.

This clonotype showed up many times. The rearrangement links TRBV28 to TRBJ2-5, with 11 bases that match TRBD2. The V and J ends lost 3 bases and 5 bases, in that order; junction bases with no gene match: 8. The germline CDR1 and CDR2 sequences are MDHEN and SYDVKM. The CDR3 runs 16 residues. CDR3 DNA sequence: TGTGCCAGCAGTTTCTGGCTAGCGGGAGGCGGGGAGACCCAGTACTTC. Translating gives CASSFWLAGGGETQYF.

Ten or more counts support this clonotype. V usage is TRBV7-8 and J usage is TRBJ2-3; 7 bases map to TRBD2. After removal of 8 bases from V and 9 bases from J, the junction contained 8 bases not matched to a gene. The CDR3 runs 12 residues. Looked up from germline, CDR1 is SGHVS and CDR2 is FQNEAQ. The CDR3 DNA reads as TGTGCCAGCGGGGGAGTGGGGGGGACGCAGTATTTT. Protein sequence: CASGGVGGTQYF. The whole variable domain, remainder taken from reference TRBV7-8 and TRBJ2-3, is GAGVSQSPRYKVAKRGQDVALRCDPISGHVSLFWYQQALGQGPEFLTYFQNEAQLDKSGLPSDRFFAERPEGSVSTLKIQRTQQEDSAVYLCASGGVGGTQYFGPGTRLTVL.

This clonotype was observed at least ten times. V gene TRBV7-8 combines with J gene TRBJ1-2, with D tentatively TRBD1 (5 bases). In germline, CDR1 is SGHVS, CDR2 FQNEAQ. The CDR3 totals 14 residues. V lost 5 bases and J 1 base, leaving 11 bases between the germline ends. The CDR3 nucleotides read TGTGCCAGCAGCCCGGGAGGGGTTAACTATGGCTACACCTTC. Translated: CASSPGGVNYGYTF. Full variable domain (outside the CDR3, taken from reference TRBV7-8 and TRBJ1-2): GAGVSQSPRYKVAKRGQDVALRCDPISGHVSLFWYQQALGQGPEFLTYFQNEAQLDKSGLPSDRFFAERPEGSVSTLKIQRTQQEDSAVYLCASSPGGVNYGYTFGSGTRLTVV.